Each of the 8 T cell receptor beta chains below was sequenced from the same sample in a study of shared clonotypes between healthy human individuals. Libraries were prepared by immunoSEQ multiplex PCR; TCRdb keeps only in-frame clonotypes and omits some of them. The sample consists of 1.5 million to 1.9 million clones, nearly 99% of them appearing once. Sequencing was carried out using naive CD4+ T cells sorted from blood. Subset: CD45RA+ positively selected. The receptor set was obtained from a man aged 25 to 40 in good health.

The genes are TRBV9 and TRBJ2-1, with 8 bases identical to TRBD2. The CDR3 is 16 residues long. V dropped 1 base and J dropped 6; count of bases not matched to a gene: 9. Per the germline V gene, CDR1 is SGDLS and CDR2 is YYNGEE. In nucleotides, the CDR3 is TGTGCCAGCAGCGTACAAGCGGGAGTGTTGGGCAATGAGCAGTTCTTC. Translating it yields CASSVQAGVLGNEQFF.

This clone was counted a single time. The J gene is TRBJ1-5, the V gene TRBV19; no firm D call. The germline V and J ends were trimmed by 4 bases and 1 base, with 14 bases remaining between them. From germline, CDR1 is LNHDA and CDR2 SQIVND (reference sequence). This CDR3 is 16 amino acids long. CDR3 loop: CASSNRAAMSNQPQHF. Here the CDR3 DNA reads TGTGCCAGTAGTAACCGAGCAGCGATGAGCAATCAGCCCCAGCATTTT.

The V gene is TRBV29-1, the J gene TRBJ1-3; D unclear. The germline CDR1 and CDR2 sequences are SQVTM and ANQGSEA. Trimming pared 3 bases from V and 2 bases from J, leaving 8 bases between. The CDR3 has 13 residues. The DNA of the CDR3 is TGCAGCGTTGAGAGGACCACTGGAAACACCATATATTTT. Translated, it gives CSVERTTGNTIYF.

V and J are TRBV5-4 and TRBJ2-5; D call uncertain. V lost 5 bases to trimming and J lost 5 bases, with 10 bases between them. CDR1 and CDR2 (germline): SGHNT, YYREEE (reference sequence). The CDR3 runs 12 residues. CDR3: CASSISRETQYF. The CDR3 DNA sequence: TGTGCCAGCAGTATCTCGAGGGAGACCCAGTACTTC.

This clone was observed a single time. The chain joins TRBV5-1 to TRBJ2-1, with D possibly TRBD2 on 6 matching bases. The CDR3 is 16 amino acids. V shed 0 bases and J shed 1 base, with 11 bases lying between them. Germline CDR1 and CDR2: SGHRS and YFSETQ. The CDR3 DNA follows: TGCGCCAGCAGCTTGGTTTCGGGAGTATCCTACAATGAGCAGTTCTTC. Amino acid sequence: CASSLVSGVSYNEQFF.

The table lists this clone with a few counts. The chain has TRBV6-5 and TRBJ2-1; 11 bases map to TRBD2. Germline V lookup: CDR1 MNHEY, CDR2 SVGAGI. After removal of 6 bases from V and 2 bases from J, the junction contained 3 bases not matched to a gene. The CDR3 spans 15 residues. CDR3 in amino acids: CASRKTSGTYNEQFF. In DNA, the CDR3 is TGTGCCAGCAGGAAGACTAGCGGGACCTACAATGAGCAGTTCTTC.

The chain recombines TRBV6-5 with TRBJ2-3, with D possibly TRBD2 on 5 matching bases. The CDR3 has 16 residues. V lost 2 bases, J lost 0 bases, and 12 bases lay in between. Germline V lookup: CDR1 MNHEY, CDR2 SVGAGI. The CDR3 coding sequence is TGTGCCAGCAGTTACCGGGGAGTAACTAGCACAGATACGCAGTATTTT. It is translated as CASSYRGVTSTDTQYF.

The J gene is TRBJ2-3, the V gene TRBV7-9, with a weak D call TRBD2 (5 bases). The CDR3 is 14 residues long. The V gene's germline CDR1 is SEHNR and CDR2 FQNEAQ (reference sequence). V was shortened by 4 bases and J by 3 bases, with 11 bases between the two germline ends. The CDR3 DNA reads TGTGCCAGCAGCTCGAGGGAACTAACAGATACGCAGTATTTT. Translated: CASSSRELTDTQYF.